This T cell receptor (beta chain) derives from a study of blood T cell repertoires in COVID-19. Clones were sequenced by immunoSEQ multiplex PCR, and TCRdb holds only the in-frame ones, with some missing. The table records 150,000 or so clones, over 80% of them present only once. The germline CDR1 and CDR2 sequences are SGHRS and YFSETQ. This CDR3 comprises 13 residues. V lost 3 bases to trimming and J lost 0 bases, with 7 bases between them. The sequenced sample was peripheral blood. The receptor was isolated from an older woman with acute or convalescent COVID-19. The chain links TRBV5-1 to TRBJ2-7; no firm D call. The CDR3 region is CASSSVSSYEQYF. CDR3 sequence (DNA): TGCGCCAGCAGCTCGGTGAGCTCCTACGAGCAGTACTTC.